This T cell receptor beta chain appears in the sequencing data of a study of cytomegalovirus exposure and HLA in healthy donors. Broader study findings: Later work found most CMV-associated TCR beta chains apparently HLA-restricted. A classifier reportedly called cytomegalovirus status with high sensitivity and specificity.

The CDR3 is made up of 15 amino acids. Germline-derived CDR1 and CDR2 are MDHEN and SYDVKM. The sample holds one count of this clone. Its antigen is not identified. Sequence at one end of the junction differs from germline and may be a read error. The primer mix had 60 Vbeta and 13 Jbeta primers. The method was immunoSEQ multiplex PCR; TCRdb's version includes in-frame clones alone and lacks a portion of them. Of 100,000 to 150,000 clones in the sample, 60% to 85% were seen once. The sequencing input was PBMCs. This clonotype originated in a woman aged 35 to 49 in good health and CMV-seronegative. The chain recombines TRBV28 with TRBJ2-4; 8 bases match TRBD1. In DNA form, the CDR3 reads TGTGCCAGCAGCACGAGGGGGGACAGGAAAAACAGTCAGTACTTC. Translated: CASSTRGDRKNSQYF.